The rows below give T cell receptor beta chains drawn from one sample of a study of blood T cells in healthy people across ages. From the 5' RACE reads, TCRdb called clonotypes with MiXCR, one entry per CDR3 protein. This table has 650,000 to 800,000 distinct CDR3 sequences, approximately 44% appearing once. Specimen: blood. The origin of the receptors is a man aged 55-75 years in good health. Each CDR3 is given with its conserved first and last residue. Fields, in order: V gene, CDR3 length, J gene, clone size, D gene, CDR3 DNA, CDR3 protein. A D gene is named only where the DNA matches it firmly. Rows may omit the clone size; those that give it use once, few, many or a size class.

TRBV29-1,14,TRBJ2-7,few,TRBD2,TGCAGCGTCCAGACTAGCGGGGGCTCCTACGAGCAGTACTTC,CSVQTSGGSYEQYF
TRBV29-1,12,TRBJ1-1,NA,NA,TGCAGCGTCGAGGGGTTAGACACTGAAGCTTTCTTT,CSVEGLDTEAFF
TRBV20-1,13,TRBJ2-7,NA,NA,TGCAGTGCAGGGACTCAAGAAGGGTACGAGCAGTACTTC,CSAGTQEGYEQYF
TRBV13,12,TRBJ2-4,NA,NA,TGTGCCAGCAGCGAATTCGGAAGCATTCAGTACTTC,CASSEFGSIQYF
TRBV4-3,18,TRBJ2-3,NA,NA,TGCGCCAGCAGCCAAGATCGTTCGACAGTCGGAAACACAGATACGCAGTATTTT,CASSQDRSTVGNTDTQYF
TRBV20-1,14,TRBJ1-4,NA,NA,TGCAGTGCTAGAGTCTACGGGACGATTGAAAAACTGTTTTTT,CSARVYGTIEKLFF
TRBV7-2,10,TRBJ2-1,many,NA,TGTGCCAGCAGCGCCAATGAGCAGTTCTTC,CASSANEQFF
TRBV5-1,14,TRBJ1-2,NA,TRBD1,TGCGCCAGCAGACGGGACAGGGGAAAGTATGGCTACACCTTC,CASRRDRGKYGYTF
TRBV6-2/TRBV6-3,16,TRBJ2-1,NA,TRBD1,TGTGCCAGCAGTTACTTGGGACAGTTGGACTACAATGAGCAGTTCTTC,CASSYLGQLDYNEQFF
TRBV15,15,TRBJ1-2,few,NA,TGTGCCACCAGCAGAGGCTCTGCAGGGTCCTTCGGCTACACCTTC,CATSRGSAGSFGYTF
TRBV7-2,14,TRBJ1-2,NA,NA,TGTGCCAGCAGGAGGTACGGCGGAGCGGATGGCTACACCTTC,CASRRYGGADGYTF
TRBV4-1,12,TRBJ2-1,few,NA,TGCGCCAGCAGCCAAGCGAGTGAGGAGCAGTTCTTC,CASSQASEEQFF
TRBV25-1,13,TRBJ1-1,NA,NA,TGTGCCAGTCTCGCCTATGAGAACACTGAAGCTTTCTTT,CASLAYENTEAFF
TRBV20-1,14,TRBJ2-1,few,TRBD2,TGCAGTGCTACATGGACTAGCTCCAGTAATGAGCAGTTCTTC,CSATWTSSSNEQFF
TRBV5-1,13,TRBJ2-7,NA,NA,TGCGCCAGCAGCGTAGGTCCTGGTTACGAGCAGTACTTC,CASSVGPGYEQYF
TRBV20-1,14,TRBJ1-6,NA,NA,TGCAGTGCTAGTAACTCCAACCGAATCGGACCCCTCCACTTT,CSASNSNRIGPLHF
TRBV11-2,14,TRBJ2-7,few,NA,TGTGCCAGCAGCTTATTTGTCGGATCCTACGAGCAGTACTTC,CASSLFVGSYEQYF
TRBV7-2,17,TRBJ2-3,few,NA,TGTGCCAGCAGCTCGCCTCCTATCGGCCGCCCAAGGGATACGCAGTATTTT,CASSSPPIGRPRDTQYF
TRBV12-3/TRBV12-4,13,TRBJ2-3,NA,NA,TGTGCCAGCAGTGGCGGTAGGGGGGATACGCAGTATTTT,CASSGGRGDTQYF
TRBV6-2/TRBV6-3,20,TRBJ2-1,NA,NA,TGTGCCAGCAGTTACTCGACGTTTGGCGGGGAGGCGGGGACCTACAATGAGCAGTTCTTC,CASSYSTFGGEAGTYNEQFF
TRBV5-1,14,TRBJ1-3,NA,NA,TGCGCCAGCAATAAGGGGGACTCTGGAAACACCATATATTTT,CASNKGDSGNTIYF
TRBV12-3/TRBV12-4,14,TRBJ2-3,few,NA,TGTGCCAGCAGTTTCCCCCAGACCACAGATACGCAGTATTTT,CASSFPQTTDTQYF
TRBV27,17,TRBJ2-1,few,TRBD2,TGTGCCAGCAGTTCGAGACTAGCGGGCCCTAAATACAATGAGCAGTTCTTC,CASSSRLAGPKYNEQFF
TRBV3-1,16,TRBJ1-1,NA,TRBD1,TGTGCCAGCACGAGGAGTAACAGGGGGCGCAGAACTGAAGCTTTCTTT,CASTRSNRGRRTEAFF
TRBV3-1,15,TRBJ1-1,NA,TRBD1,TGTGCCAGCAGCCAAAGGACAGGGTGGGACACTGAAGCTTTCTTT,CASSQRTGWDTEAFF
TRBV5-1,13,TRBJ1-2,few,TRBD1,TGCGCCAGCAGCTCCCCAGGGGGCCAAGGCTACACCTTC,CASSSPGGQGYTF